This is a list of T cell receptor beta chains from one sample in a study of lymphopenia after photon versus proton radiotherapy. Generated by immunoSEQ multiplex PCR, the TCRdb table keeps only in-frame clones and is missing some. The sample carries over 50,000 clones, 75% to 90% recorded once. Sequenced here: peripheral blood, sampled from a patient treated with photon-based radiotherapy. The receptors stem from a man between 40 and 49 years old with gastric cancer. The CDR3 runs from the conserved cysteine through the conserved F or W. A D gene is named only where the DNA matches it firmly. Expanded clones are given a class, and other clones once, few, many or no size at all.

v_gene	j_gene	abundance	d_gene	CDR3aa	CDR3nt
TRBV28	TRBJ1-4	.	.	CASSSPGNNEKLFF	TGTGCCAGCAGTTCGCCAGGGAATAATGAAAAACTGTTTTTT
TRBV30	TRBJ1-2	.	.	CAWSVGANYGYTF	TGTGCCTGGAGTGTGGGTGCCAATTATGGCTACACCTTC
TRBV5-1	TRBJ1-1	.	TRBD1	CASSLLTGSSTEAFF	TGCGCCAGCAGCCTTCTGACAGGGTCCAGCACTGAAGCTTTCTTT
TRBV14	TRBJ2-7	.	.	CASSQGGVSEQYF	TGTGCCAGCAGCCAAGGGGGCGTATCCGAGCAGTACTTC
TRBV6-4	TRBJ2-6	.	.	CASSDNSGANVLTF	TGTGCCAGCAGTGACAACTCTGGGGCCAACGTCCTGACTTTC
TRBV7-9	TRBJ1-4	.	.	CASSSPDGNEKLFF	TGTGCCAGCAGCTCGCCCGACGGGAATGAAAAACTGTTTTTT
TRBV7-2	TRBJ1-2	.	.	CASSLDSYGYTF	TGTGCCAGCAGCCTGGACAGCTATGGCTACACCTTC
TRBV5-1	TRBJ2-1	.	.	CASRTYYNEQFF	TGCGCCAGCAGGACATACTACAATGAGCAGTTCTTC
TRBV18	TRBJ2-2	.	.	CASSPEAGNTGELFF	TGTGCCAGCTCACCAGAAGCAGGGAATACCGGGGAGCTGTTTTTT
TRBV5-1	TRBJ2-2	.	TRBD2	CASSPRLAGTTGELFF	TGCGCCAGCAGCCCAAGACTAGCGGGGACTACCGGGGAGCTGTTTTTT
TRBV9	TRBJ2-2	.	TRBD2	CASSVGLAGHQGELFF	TGTGCCAGCAGCGTAGGACTAGCGGGGCATCAAGGGGAGCTGTTTTTT
TRBV4-1	TRBJ1-1	.	TRBD1	CASSPQGRQGLEAFF	TGCGCCAGCAGCCCCCAGGGCCGACAGGGGCTGGAAGCTTTCTTT
TRBV19	TRBJ1-3	.	.	CASEKGLAGNTIYF	TGTGCCAGTGAGAAGGGACTAGCTGGAAACACCATATATTTT
TRBV5-6	TRBJ1-5	few	.	CASSLGGGNSNQPQHF	TGTGCCAGCAGCTTAGGGGGAGGGAATAGCAATCAGCCCCAGCATTTT
TRBV4-1	TRBJ1-3	.	.	CASSSRGLGGNTIYF	TGCGCCAGCAGCTCGCGGGGTCTGGGGGGAAACACCATATATTTT
TRBV10-3	TRBJ2-7	.	TRBD1	CASTQLLQGAREQYF	TGTGCCAGCACCCAACTCTTACAGGGGGCGCGCGAGCAGTACTTC
TRBV7-2	TRBJ2-7	.	TRBD2	CASSRVPSGGIDHEQYF	TGTGCCAGCAGCCGAGTTCCTAGCGGGGGAATAGACCACGAGCAGTACTTC
TRBV7-6	TRBJ2-3	.	.	CASSLGILDTQYF	TGTGCCAGCAGCTTGGGGATCCTAGATACGCAGTATTTT
TRBV19	TRBJ1-2	.	TRBD1	CASSRGQGANYGYTF	TGTGCCAGTAGTAGAGGACAGGGAGCTAACTATGGCTACACCTTC
TRBV18	TRBJ1-5	.	TRBD1	CASSPATGISNQPQHF	TGTGCCAGCTCACCCGCGACAGGGATTAGCAATCAGCCCCAGCATTTT
TRBV7-2	TRBJ1-5	once	.	CASSGPRDYIQPQHF	TGTGCCAGCAGCGGCCCCCGGGACTATATTCAGCCCCAGCATTTT
TRBV19	TRBJ2-7	.	.	CASSIDPTGFSYEQYF	TGTGCCAGTAGTATAGATCCCACAGGGTTCTCCTACGAGCAGTACTTC
TRBV7-2	TRBJ2-7	.	.	CASSLTGYTYEQYF	TGTGCCAGCAGCTTAACAGGATATACCTACGAGCAGTACTTC
TRBV19	TRBJ2-2	.	.	CASSTGGHTGELFF	TGTGCCAGTAGTACGGGGGGCCACACCGGGGAGCTGTTTTTT
TRBV27	TRBJ1-5	.	TRBD1	CASSLRGHDQPQHF	TGTGCCAGCAGTTTAAGGGGGCACGATCAGCCCCAGCATTTT
TRBV5-1	TRBJ2-6	.	.	CASSLGPISGANVLTF	TGCGCCAGCAGCTTGGGTCCTATCTCTGGGGCCAACGTCCTGACTTTC
TRBV6-1	TRBJ2-7	.	TRBD1	CASSNDRGISYEQYF	TGTGCCAGCAGTAATGACAGGGGGATCTCCTACGAGCAGTACTTC